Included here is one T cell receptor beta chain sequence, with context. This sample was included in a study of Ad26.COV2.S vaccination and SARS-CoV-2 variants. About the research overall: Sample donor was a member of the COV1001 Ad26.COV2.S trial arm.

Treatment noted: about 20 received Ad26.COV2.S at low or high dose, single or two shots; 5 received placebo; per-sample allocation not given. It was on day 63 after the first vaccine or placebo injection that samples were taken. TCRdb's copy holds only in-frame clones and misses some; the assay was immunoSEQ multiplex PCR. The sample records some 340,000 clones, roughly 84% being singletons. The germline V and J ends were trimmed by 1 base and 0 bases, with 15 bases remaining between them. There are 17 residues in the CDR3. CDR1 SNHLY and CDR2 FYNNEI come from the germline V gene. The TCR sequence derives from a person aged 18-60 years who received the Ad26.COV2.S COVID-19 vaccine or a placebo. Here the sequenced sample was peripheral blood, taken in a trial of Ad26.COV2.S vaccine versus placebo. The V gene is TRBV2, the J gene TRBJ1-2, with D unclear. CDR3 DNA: TGTGCCAGCAGTGAAGATCGTGGGCAGATCTCTAACTATGGCTACACCTTC. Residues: CASSEDRGQISNYGYTF. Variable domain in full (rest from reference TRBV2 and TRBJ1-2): EPEVTQTPSHQVTQMGQEVILRCVPISNHLYFYWYRQILGQKVEFLVSFYNNEISEKSEIFDDQFSVERPDGSNFTLKIRSTKLEDSAMYFCASSEDRGQISNYGYTFGSGTRLTVV.